These 22 T cell receptor beta chains were sequenced from one sample in a study of blood T cell repertoires in COVID-19. Sequenced by immunoSEQ multiplex PCR; TCRdb stores in-frame clones only, minus some. The sample holds about 110,000 clones; roughly four fifths are singletons and the top ten take roughly 6%. Sequenced material: peripheral blood. These receptors were taken from a man older than 75 with COVID-19, enrolled during active disease.

This chain links TRBV4-1 with TRBJ2-1, with 11 bases identical to TRBD2. This CDR3 has 17 residues. V lost 0 bases to trimming and J lost 6 bases; unmatched junction nucleotides: 7. Germline-derived CDR1 and CDR2 are MGHRA and YSYEKL. The CDR3 sequence is CASSQEQRLAGSNEQFF. The CDR3 coding sequence is TGCGCCAGCAGCCAAGAACAACGACTAGCGGGAAGCAATGAGCAGTTCTTC.

This rearrangement joins TRBV7-4 to TRBJ2-1; weak D call: TRBD1 (6 bases). The ends were cut back, 7 bases at V and 8 bases at J, with 27 bases in the middle. CDR3 length: 17 residues. Per germline, CDR1 SGHVT and CDR2 SQSDAQ. The CDR3 reads CASNHHVGAARIDEQFF. The CDR3 region has the DNA TGTGCCAGCAACCATCACGTGGGGGCGGCGCGTATCGATGAGCAGTTCTTC.

J is TRBJ2-5 and V is TRBV27; 7 nucleotides agree with TRBD1. Germline lookup yields CDR1 MNHEY and CDR2 SMNVEV (reference sequence). The J segment lost 2 bases and the V segment lost 7 bases, leaving 22 bases of the junction unmatched. The CDR3 spans 19 residues. This chain's CDR3 is CASTSTRGRGLLLQETQYF. The DNA for the CDR3 is TGTGCCAGCACCAGCACAAGGGGGCGCGGTCTACTACTACAAGAGACCCAGTACTTC.

J is TRBJ1-5 and V is TRBV27; a weak D match, TRBD1 (6 bases). This CDR3 contains 12 residues. Germline CDR1 MNHEY, CDR2 SMNVEV (reference sequence). Trimming left V 7 bases short and J 7 bases short, with 11 bases between. In DNA, the CDR3 is TGTGCCAGCACAGGGGTCGGGCAGCCCCAGCATTTT. It specifies CASTGVGQPQHF.

The rearrangement uses TRBV28 and TRBJ1-5, with D maybe TRBD1 (6 bases). Germline V gene lookup returns CDR1 MDHEN and CDR2 SYDVKM. The CDR3 contains 15 residues. Trimming pared 5 bases from V and 3 bases from J, leaving 14 bases between. In DNA form, the CDR3 reads TGTGCCAGCAGTCCCCCGGACAGATTCAATCAGCCCCAGCATTTT. Its protein is CASSPPDRFNQPQHF. Supplemented by reference TRBV28 and TRBJ1-5, the full variable domain reads DVKVTQSSRYLVKRTGEKVFLECVQDMDHENMFWYRQDPGLGLRLIYFSYDVKMKEKGDIPEGYSVSREKKERFSLILESASTNQTSMYLCASSPPDRFNQPQHFGDGTRLSIL.

The J gene is TRBJ1-3, the V gene TRBV5-4, with TRBD1 as a possible D gene (6 bases). The length of the CDR3 is 15 residues. Germline V CDR1 and CDR2: SGHNT, YYREEE (reference sequence). V dropped 0 bases and J dropped 0 bases, with 7 bases sitting between them. The CDR3 spells CASSLVGGSGNTIYF. The CDR3 nucleotides read TGTGCCAGCAGCTTGGTAGGGGGCTCTGGAAACACCATATATTTT.

V and J are TRBV6-5 and TRBJ2-1; possibly TRBD1 for D (6 bases). CDR1 and CDR2 (germline): MNHEY, SVGAGI. The CDR3 length is 15 residues. V was shortened by 7 bases and J by 6 bases, with 19 bases between the two germline ends. The CDR3 DNA reads as TGTGCCAGCACCCTATCGTCAGGGGCGCGCAATGAGCAGTTCTTC. This codes for CASTLSSGARNEQFF.

This clone was picked up one time. The chain employs TRBV28 and TRBJ1-2, with 7 bases fitting TRBD1. Germline-derived CDR1 and CDR2 are MDHEN and SYDVKM. After removal of 6 bases from V and 1 base from J, the junction contained 8 bases not matched to a gene. The CDR3 has 15 residues. Written as DNA, the CDR3 is TGTGCCAGCAGCCCAGGGGGACAGCTTAACTATGGCTACACCTTC. It translates to CASSPGGQLNYGYTF.

The J gene is TRBJ2-3, the V gene TRBV5-1, with 10 bases identical to TRBD2. The germline CDR1 and CDR2 sequences are SGHRS and YFSETQ. CDR3 length equals 16 residues. With V trimmed by 1 base and J by 4 bases, 6 bases remained unmatched. CDR3 region: CASSLSSGSGSDTQYF. For the CDR3, the DNA is TGCGCCAGCAGCTTGTCTAGCGGGAGTGGGTCAGATACGCAGTATTTT.

The chain has TRBV21-1 and TRBJ1-2; no DNA check was done on the table's D call, TRBD1. TRBV21-1 is deemed a pseudogene. The CDR3 is 14 residues long. The CDR3 DNA reads TGTGCCAGCAGCGGACAGGGTGATAACTATGGCTACACCTTC. The encoded protein is CASSGQGDNYGYTF.

The chain uses TRBV7-3 and TRBJ2-1; D might be TRBD2 (5 bases). The CDR3 has 15 residues. Germline V CDR1 and CDR2: SGHTA, FQGTGA. V was cut by 2 bases and J by 9 bases, with 17 bases left in between. CDR3 loop: CASSLLDGLAGEQFF. DNA for the CDR3: TGTGCCAGCAGCTTATTAGACGGCCTAGCTGGTGAGCAGTTCTTC.

The chain joins TRBV28 to TRBJ1-2, with TRBD1 as a possible D gene (6 bases). This CDR3 comprises 15 residues. Trimming cost V 8 bases and J 3 bases, with 19 bases left between them. CDR1 and CDR2 (germline): MDHEN, SYDVKM. The CDR3 spells CASRTGRGMDYGYTF. The CDR3 DNA reads as TGTGCCAGCCGGACGGGAAGGGGGATGGACTATGGCTACACCTTC.

The rearrangement links TRBV5-1 to TRBJ1-2; D not resolved. V was trimmed by 2 bases and J by 0 bases, leaving 8 bases between them. The CDR3 extends over 14 amino acids. CDR1 is SGHRS and CDR2 is YFSETQ in the germline V gene. CDR3 amino acids: CASSLESTNYGYTF. In nucleotides, the CDR3 is TGCGCCAGCAGCTTAGAGTCCACTAACTATGGCTACACCTTC.

The gene calls are TRBV4-1 and TRBJ2-1, with 7 bases that match TRBD1. This CDR3 has 14 amino acids. CDR1 and CDR2 (germline): MGHRA, YSYEKL. J gave up 9 bases and V 1 base, and 6 bases lay outside the gene matches. In DNA form, the CDR3 reads TGCGCCAGCAGCCAAGCTCAAGGGGGCAGTGAGCAGTTCTTC. Translated: CASSQAQGGSEQFF.

Here the CDR3 DNA reads TGTGCCAGCTCACGTTACTCCGGGACAGCTGGAAACACCATATATTTT. Amino acids: CASSRYSGTAGNTIYF. The chain recombines TRBV18 with TRBJ1-3; 7 nucleotides match TRBD1. Germline CDR1 KGHSH, CDR2 LQKENI. The CDR3 spans 16 residues. V dropped 4 bases and J dropped 2; count of bases not matched to a gene: 8.

The chain uses TRBV6-2 or TRBV6-3 and TRBJ1-5; TRBD1 agrees at 7 bases. Germline trimming cut 6 bases from V and 3 bases from J; bases unmatched to any gene: 5. The CDR3 length is 14 residues. Germline assignment: CDR1 MNHEY and CDR2 SVGEGT. CDR3 bases: TGTGCCAGCAGCGGGACAGTCCTCAATCAGCCCCAGCATTTT. Residues: CASSGTVLNQPQHF.

V gene TRBV9 combines with J gene TRBJ2-5, with D tentatively TRBD2 (6 bases). Per germline, CDR1 SGDLS and CDR2 YYNGEE. The CDR3 contains 15 residues. Trimming removed 0 bases at V and 6 bases at J, with 15 bases between. CDR3 in DNA: TGTGCCAGCAGCGTAGGGGGCGGGGTTACAAAGACCCAGTACTTC. It yields the protein CASSVGGGVTKTQYF.

This clone was observed a single time. CDR3 DNA: TGTGCCAGCAGCACCACTCCGTACAATGAGCAGTTCTTC. This gives the protein CASSTTPYNEQFF. The J gene is TRBJ2-1, the V gene TRBV12-3 or TRBV12-4; no clear D gene. This CDR3 has 13 residues. Trimming left V 6 bases short and J 4 bases short, with 10 bases between.

This clone was observed a few times. The V call is TRBV11-1, the J call TRBJ2-5; D unresolved. Germline-derived CDR1 and CDR2 are SGHAT and FQDESV (reference sequence). Trimming cost V 5 bases and J 1 base, with 5 bases left between them. This CDR3 is built from 12 residues. CDR3: CASSGRQETQYF. The DNA for the CDR3 is TGTGCCAGCAGCGGGCGCCAAGAGACCCAGTACTTC.

The rearrangement uses TRBV2 and TRBJ1-5; the D gene is possibly TRBD1 (5 bases). The germline V and J ends were trimmed by 6 bases and 0 bases, with 9 bases remaining between them. CDR1 SNHLY and CDR2 FYNNEI come from the germline V gene. The CDR3 sequence is 14 residues long. In DNA, the CDR3 is TGTGCCAGCAGGCAGGGTAATAGCAATCAGCCCCAGCATTTT. This encodes CASRQGNSNQPQHF.

The rearrangement uses TRBV5-1 and TRBJ1-1; TRBD1 matches at 7 bases. Germline trimming cut 7 bases from V and 7 bases from J; bases unmatched to any gene: 10. The CDR3 runs to 13 residues. From germline, CDR1 is SGHRS and CDR2 YFSETQ. The CDR3 DNA sequence: TGCGCCAGCGCCGCTCAGGGGGAAGATGAAGCTTTCTTT. It translates to CASAAQGEDEAFF.

The rearrangement uses TRBV14 and TRBJ2-6; D ambiguous. The CDR3 is 15 amino acids. Germline V gene data show CDR1 as SGHDN and CDR2 as FVKESK. V gave up 1 base and J gave up 0 bases, with 4 bases separating them. This chain's CDR3 is CASSQAHSGANVLTF. In DNA form, the CDR3 reads TGTGCCAGCAGCCAAGCCCACTCTGGGGCCAACGTCCTGACTTTC.